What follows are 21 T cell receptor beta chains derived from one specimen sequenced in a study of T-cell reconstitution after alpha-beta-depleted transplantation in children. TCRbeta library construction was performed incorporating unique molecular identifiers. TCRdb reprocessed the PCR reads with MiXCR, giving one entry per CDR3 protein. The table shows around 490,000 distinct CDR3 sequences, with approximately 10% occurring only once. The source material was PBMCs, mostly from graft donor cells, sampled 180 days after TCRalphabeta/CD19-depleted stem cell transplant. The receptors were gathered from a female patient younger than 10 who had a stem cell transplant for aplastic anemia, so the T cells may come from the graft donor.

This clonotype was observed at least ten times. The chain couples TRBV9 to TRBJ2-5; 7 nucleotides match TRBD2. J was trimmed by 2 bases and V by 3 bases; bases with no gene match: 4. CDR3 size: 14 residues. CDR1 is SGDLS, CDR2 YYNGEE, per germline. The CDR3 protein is CASSAGTTQETQYF. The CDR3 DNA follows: TGTGCCAGCAGCGCTGGGACTACACAAGAGACCCAGTACTTC.

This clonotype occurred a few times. CDR3 loop: CASSLGLAGLQYF. CDR3 nucleotide sequence: TGTGCCAGCAGCTTAGGACTAGCGGGCCTTCAGTACTTC. V usage is TRBV7-2 and J usage is TRBJ2-4; 10 positions match TRBD2. V shed 1 base and J 11 bases; nucleotides not matched to a gene: 2. This CDR3 spans 13 amino acids. Germline values: CDR1 SGHTA, CDR2 FQGNSA.

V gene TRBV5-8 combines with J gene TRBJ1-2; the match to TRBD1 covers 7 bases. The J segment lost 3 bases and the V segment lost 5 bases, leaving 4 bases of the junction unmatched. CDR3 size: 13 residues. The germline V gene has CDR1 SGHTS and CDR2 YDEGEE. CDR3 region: CASSYDRDYGYTF. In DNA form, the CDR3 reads TGTGCCAGCAGTTACGACAGGGACTATGGCTACACCTTC.

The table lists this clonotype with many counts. CDR3 sequence (DNA): TGTGCCAGCAGCGATTCGCGCTCAGGAAATCAGCCCCAGCATTTT. This encodes CASSDSRSGNQPQHF. The rearrangement links TRBV25-1 to TRBJ1-5, with D unclear. The CDR3 runs 15 residues. V lost 6 bases to trimming and J lost 4 bases, with 16 bases between them. Germline V gene data show CDR1 as MGHDK and CDR2 as SYGVNS.

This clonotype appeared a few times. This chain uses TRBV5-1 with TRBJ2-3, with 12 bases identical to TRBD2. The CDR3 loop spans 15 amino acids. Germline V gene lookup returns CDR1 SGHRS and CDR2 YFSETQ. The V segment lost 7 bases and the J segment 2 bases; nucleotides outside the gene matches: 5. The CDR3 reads CASWRLAGDTDTQYF. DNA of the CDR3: TGCGCCAGCTGGAGACTAGCGGGAGACACAGATACGCAGTATTTT. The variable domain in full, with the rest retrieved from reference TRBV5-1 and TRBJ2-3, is KAGVTQTPRYLIKTRGQQVTLSCSPISGHRSVSWYQQTPGQGLQFLFEYFSETQRNKGNFPGRFSGRQFSNSRSEMNVSTLELGDSALYLCASWRLAGDTDTQYFGPGTRLTVL.

The CDR3 spells CAISAGLAGVGELFF. The DNA for the CDR3 is TGTGCCATCAGCGCTGGACTAGCGGGAGTCGGGGAGCTGTTTTTT. The chain has TRBV10-3 and TRBJ2-2, with 13 bases fitting TRBD2. The trim removed 6 bases at V and 7 bases at J, leaving 5 bases unmatched. The CDR3 spans 15 residues. CDR1 and CDR2 from the germline V gene are ENHRY and SYGVKD.

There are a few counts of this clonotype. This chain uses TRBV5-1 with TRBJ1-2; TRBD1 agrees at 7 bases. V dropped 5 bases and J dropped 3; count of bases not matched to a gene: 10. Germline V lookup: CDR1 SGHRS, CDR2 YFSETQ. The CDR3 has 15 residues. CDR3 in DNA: TGCGCCAGCAGTCAAACGACAGGGCCCTACTATGGCTACACCTTC. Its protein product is CASSQTTGPYYGYTF. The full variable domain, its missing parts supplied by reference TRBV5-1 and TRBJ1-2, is KAGVTQTPRYLIKTRGQQVTLSCSPISGHRSVSWYQQTPGQGLQFLFEYFSETQRNKGNFPGRFSGRQFSNSRSEMNVSTLELGDSALYLCASSQTTGPYYGYTFGSGTRLTVV.

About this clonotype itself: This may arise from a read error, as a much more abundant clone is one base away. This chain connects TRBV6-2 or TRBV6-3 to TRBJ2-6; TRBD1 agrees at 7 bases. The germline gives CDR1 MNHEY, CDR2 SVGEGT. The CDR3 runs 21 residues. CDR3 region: CASSPSRPTGPSFSGANDLTF. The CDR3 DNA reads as TGTGCCAGCAGTCCCTCTCGCCCGACAGGGCCTAGTTTCTCTGGGGCCAACGACCTGACTTTC.

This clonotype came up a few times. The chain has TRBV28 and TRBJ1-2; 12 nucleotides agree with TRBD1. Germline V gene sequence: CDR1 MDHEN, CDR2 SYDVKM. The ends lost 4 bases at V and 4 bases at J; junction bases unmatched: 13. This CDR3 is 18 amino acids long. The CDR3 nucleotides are TGTGCCAGCAGTTCGCCGGGACAGGGGGCGGTCCGGGGCTATGGCTACACCTTC. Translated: CASSSPGQGAVRGYGYTF.

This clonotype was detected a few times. The CDR3 DNA reads TGTGCCAGCAATTCGCCCCGGACAGGGGGTCAGCCCCAGCATTTT. Its protein product is CASNSPRTGGQPQHF. The chain employs TRBV28 and TRBJ1-5, with 10 bases lining up with TRBD1. CDR3 length: 15 amino acids. Germline V gene sequence: CDR1 MDHEN, CDR2 SYDVKM. V lost 7 bases to trimming and J lost 6 bases; unmatched junction nucleotides: 9.

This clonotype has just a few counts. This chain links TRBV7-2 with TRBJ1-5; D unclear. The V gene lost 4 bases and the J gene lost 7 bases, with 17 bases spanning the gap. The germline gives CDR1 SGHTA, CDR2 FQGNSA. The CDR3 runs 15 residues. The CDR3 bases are TGTGCCAGCAGCTCCAACCCGGGTTGGGTACAGCCCCAGCATTTT. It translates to CASSSNPGWVQPQHF.

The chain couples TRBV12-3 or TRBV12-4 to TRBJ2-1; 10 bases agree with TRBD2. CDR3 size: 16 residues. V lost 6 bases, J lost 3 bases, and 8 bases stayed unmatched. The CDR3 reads CASSFRAGGFYNEQFF. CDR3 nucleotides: TGTGCCAGCAGCTTTAGAGCGGGAGGGTTCTACAATGAGCAGTTCTTC.

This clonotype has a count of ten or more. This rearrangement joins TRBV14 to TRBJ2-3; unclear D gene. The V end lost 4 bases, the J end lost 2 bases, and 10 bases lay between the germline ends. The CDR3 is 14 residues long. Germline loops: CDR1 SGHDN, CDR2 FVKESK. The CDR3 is CASSPTPATDTQYF. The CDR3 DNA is TGTGCCAGCAGCCCAACTCCTGCCACAGATACGCAGTATTTT.

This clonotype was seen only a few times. In DNA form, the CDR3 reads TGCGCCAGCAGCTTGGATGGGGGACTAGCGGGAGGGCCATCAACAGATACGCAGTATTTT. Translated, it gives CASSLDGGLAGGPSTDTQYF. The chain combines TRBV5-1 with TRBJ2-3; the match to TRBD2 covers 16 bases. From germline, CDR1 is SGHRS and CDR2 YFSETQ. The CDR3 loop spans 20 amino acids. Trimming at V came to 0 bases and at J to 3 bases, leaving 10 bases not matched to a gene.

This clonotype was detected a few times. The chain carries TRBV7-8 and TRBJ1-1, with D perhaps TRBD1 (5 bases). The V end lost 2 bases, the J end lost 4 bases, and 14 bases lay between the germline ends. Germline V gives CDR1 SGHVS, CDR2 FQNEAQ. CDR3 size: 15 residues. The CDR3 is CASSLRGARFTEAFF. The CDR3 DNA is TGTGCCAGCAGCTTACGAGGGGCTCGTTTCACTGAAGCTTTCTTT.

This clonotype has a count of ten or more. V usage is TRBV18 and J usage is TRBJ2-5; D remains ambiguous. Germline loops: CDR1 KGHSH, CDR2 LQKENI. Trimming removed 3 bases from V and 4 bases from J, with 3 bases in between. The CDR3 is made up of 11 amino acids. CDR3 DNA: TGTGCCAGCTCACCGGCAGAGACCCAGTACTTC. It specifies CASSPAETQYF.

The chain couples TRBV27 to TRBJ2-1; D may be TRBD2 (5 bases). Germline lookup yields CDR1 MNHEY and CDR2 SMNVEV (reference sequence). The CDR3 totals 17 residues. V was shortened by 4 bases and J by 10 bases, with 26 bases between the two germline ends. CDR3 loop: CASSSPQSSSDLVEQFF. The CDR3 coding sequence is TGTGCCAGCAGTTCCCCACAATCTAGCTCCGATCTCGTAGAGCAGTTCTTC.

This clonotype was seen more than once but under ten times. CDR3 amino acids: CASRPLSGETQYF. The CDR3, as DNA: TGTGCCAGCAGACCCCTGAGTGGGGAGACCCAGTACTTC. V is TRBV7-6 and J is TRBJ2-5, with D hard to call. The CDR3 consists of 13 residues. The germline V gene encodes CDR1 SGHVS and CDR2 FNYEAQ. V lost 6 bases, J lost 5 bases, and 13 bases lay in between. Full variable domain (outside the CDR3, taken from reference TRBV7-6 and TRBJ2-5): GAGVSQSPRYKVTKRGQDVALRCDPISGHVSLYWYRQALGQGPEFLTYFNYEAQQDKSGLPNDRFSAERPEGSISTLTIQRTEQRDSAMYRCASRPLSGETQYFGPGTRLLVL.

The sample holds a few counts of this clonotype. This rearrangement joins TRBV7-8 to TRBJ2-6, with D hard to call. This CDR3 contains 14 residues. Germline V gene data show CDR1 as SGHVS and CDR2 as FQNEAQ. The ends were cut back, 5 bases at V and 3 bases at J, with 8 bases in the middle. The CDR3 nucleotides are TGTGCCAGCAGCCGAACCTATGGGGCCAACGTCCTGACTTTC. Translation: CASSRTYGANVLTF.

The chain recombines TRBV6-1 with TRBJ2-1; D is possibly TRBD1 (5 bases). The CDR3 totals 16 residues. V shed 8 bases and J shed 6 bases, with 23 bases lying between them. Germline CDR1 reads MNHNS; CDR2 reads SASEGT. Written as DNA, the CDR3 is TGTGCCAGCTCGTTGGGGCGCCTAGGGGTCGGCAATGAGCAGTTCTTC. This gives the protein CASSLGRLGVGNEQFF.

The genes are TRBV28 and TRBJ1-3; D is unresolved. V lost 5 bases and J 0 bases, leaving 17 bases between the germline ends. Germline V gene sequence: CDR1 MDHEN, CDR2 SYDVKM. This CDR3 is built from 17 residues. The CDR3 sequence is CASSEYRVLLSGNTIYF. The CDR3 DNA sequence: TGTGCCAGCAGTGAATACCGGGTCCTCCTCTCTGGAAACACCATATATTTT.